This T cell receptor beta chain was sequenced in a study of T cell responses to AZD1222 COVID-19 vaccine. Study at large: Analysis merged second doses at about 4 or about 12 weeks. Study-wide results and limits: The study found vaccine-associated CD4 TCRs spanning spike, dominant at 160-218 and 743-854. Donors were chiefly white British, with a greater number of females, and clonal diversity was perhaps underestimated. Baseline testing showed seropositivity in only 6 or 7 AZD1222 recipients.

Germline V gene sequence: CDR1 KGHSH, CDR2 LQKENI. V gave up 6 bases and J gave up 7 bases, with 12 bases separating them. This CDR3 contains 12 residues. The assay was immunoSEQ multiplex PCR, and TCRdb's table has in-frame clones only and misses some. The sample carries some 150,000 clones, approximately 94% recorded once. To note about this clone: Antigen specificity is unknown.

This material consisted of peripheral blood, taken on day 0 of AZD1222 vaccination. The genes are TRBV18 and TRBJ1-1; D remains ambiguous. This TCR derives from an adult in good health. CDR3 in DNA: TGTGCCAGCTCCCTCGATGGGTTTGAAGCTTTCTTT. Protein: CASSLDGFEAFF. Supplemented by reference TRBV18 and TRBJ1-1, the full variable domain reads NAGVMQNPRHLVRRRGQEARLRCSPMKGHSHVYWYRQLPEEGLKFMVYLQKENIIDESGMPKERFSAEFPKEGPSILRIQQVVRGDSAAYFCASSLDGFEAFFGQGTRLTVV.